The table lists the clone carrying this T cell receptor beta chain with a few counts. Its antigen is currently unknown. The data stem from a study of T cells in Graves' hyperthyroidism and ophthalmopathy. Study-wide results and limits: Ophthalmopathy was model-predicted a median about 6.7 months pre-onset. A 13 V-J model separated ophthalmopathy from stable hyperthyroidism.

RNA transcripts were the template for amplifying TCR beta CDR3 regions. A set of HTBI primers served as the primers for a first-round RT-PCR of the TCR CDR3. Via MiXCR, TCRdb re-called the multiplex PCR reads, giving one row per CDR3 protein. The table lists under 350,000 distinct CDR3 sequences, more than 15% of them singletons. Not enrolled were patients with uncontrolled infection, other autoimmune disease, pregnancy or lactation. Diagnoses were established using clinical symptoms, serum thyroxine and TRAb, thyroid ultrasound and orbital computed tomography. Germline V lookup: CDR1 MDHEN, CDR2 SYDVKM. The ends were cut back, 4 bases at V and 7 bases at J, with 11 bases in the middle. This CDR3 has 14 residues.

The specimen sequenced was blood. The TCR comes from a woman in her sixties or seventies with Graves' ophthalmopathy. The chain links TRBV28 to TRBJ1-6; no firm D call. The CDR3 loop is CASSWTILNSPLHF. CDR3 bases: TGTGCCAGCAGTTGGACTATCCTGAATTCACCCCTCCACTTT.